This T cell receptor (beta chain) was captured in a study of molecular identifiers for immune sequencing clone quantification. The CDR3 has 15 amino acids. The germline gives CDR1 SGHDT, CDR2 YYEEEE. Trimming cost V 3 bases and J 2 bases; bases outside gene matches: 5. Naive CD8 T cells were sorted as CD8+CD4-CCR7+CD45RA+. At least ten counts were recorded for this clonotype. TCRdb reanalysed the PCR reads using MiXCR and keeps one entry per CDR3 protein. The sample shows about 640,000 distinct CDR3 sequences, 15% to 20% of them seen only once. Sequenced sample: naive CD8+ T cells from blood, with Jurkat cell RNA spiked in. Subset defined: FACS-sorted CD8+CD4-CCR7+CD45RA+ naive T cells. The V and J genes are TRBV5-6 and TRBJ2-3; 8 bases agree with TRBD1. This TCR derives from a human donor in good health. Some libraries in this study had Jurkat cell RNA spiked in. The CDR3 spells CASSYGQGHTDTQYF. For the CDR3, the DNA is TGTGCCAGCAGCTATGGACAGGGACACACAGATACGCAGTATTTT. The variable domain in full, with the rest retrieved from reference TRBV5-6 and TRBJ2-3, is DAGVTQSPTHLIKTRGQQVTLRCSPKSGHDTVSWYQQALGQGPQFIFQYYEEEERQRGNFPDRFSGHQFPNYSSELNVNALLLGDSALYLCASSYGQGHTDTQYFGPGTRLTVL.